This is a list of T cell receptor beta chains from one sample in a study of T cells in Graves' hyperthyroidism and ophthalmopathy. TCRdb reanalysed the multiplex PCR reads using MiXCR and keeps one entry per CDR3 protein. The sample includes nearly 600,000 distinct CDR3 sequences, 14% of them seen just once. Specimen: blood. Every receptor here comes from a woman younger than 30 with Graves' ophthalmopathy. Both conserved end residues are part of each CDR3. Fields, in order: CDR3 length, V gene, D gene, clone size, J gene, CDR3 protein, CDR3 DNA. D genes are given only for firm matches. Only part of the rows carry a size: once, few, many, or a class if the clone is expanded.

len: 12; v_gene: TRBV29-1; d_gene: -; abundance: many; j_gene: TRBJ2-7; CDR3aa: CSVEGGGSEQYF; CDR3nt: TGCAGCGTTGAAGGGGGGGGCTCCGAGCAGTACTTC
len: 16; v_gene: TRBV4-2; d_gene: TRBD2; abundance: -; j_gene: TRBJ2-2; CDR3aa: CASSPLLLAGGGELFF; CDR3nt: TGTGCCAGCAGCCCCCTGCTTCTAGCGGGAGGCGGGGAGCTGTTTTTT
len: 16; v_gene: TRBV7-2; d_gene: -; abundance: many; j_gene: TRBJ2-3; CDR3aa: CASSLARSPPADTQYF; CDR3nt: TGTGCCAGCAGCTTAGCGCGGAGTCCCCCGGCGGATACGCAGTATTTT
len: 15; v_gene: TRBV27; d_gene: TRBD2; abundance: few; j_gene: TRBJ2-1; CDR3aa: CASSRIAGGPYEQFF; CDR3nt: TGTGCCAGCAGCCGTATAGCGGGAGGGCCCTATGAGCAGTTCTTC
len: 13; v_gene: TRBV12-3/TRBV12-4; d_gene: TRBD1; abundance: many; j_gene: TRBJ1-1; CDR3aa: CASEGQPNTEAFF; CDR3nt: TGTGCCAGTGAGGGACAGCCGAACACTGAAGCTTTCTTT
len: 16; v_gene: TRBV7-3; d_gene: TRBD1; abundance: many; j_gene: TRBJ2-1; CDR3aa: CASSLRGTGTYNEQFF; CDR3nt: TGTGCCAGCAGCTTAAGGGGGACAGGGACGTACAATGAGCAGTTCTTC
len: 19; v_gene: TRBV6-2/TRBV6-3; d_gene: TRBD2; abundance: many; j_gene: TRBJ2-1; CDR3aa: CASSRHLAGTSGGDNEQFF; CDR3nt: TGTGCCAGCAGTCGCCACCTCGCCGGGACTAGCGGGGGGGACAATGAGCAGTTCTTC
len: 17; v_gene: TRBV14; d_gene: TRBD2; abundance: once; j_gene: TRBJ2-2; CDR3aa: CASRGDSGTANTGELFF; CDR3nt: TGTGCCAGCAGGGGGGATAGCGGGACCGCGAACACCGGGGAGCTGTTTTTT
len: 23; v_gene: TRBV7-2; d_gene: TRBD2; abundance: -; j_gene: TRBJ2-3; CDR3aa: CASTLGLAGGGGGGGGGGDTQYF; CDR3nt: TGTGCCAGCACCCTGGGACTAGCGGGGGGGGGGGGGGGGGGGGGGGGGGGGGGAGATACGCAGTATTTT
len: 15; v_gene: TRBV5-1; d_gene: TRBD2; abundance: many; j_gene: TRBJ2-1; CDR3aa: CASSRSGNTPNEQFF; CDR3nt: TGCGCCAGCAGCCGGAGCGGGAACACCCCCAATGAGCAGTTCTTC
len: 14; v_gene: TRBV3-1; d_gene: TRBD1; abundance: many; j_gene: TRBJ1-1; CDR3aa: CASSLLNRGPEAFF; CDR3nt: TGTGCCAGCAGCCTACTGAACAGGGGCCCTGAAGCTTTCTTT
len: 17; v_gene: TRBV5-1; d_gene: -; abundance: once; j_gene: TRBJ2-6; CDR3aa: CASSPRSWGSGANVLTF; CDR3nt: TGCGCCAGCAGCCCGCGGTCTTGGGGCTCTGGGGCCAACGTCCTGACTTTC
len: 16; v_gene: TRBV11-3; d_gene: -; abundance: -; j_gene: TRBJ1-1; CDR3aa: CASSLGDRVSNTEAFF; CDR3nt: TGTGCCAGCAGCTTAGGGGATCGGGTCTCGAACACTGAAGCTTTCTTT
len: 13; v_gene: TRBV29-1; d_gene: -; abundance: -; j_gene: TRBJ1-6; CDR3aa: CSAADRSDSPLHF; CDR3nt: TGCAGCGCCGCCGACAGGTCGGATTCACCCCTCCACTTT
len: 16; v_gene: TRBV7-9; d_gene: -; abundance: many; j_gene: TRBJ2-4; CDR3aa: CASSLGDWQAKNIQYF; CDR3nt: TGTGCCAGCAGCTTAGGGGACTGGCAGGCCAAAAACATTCAGTACTTC
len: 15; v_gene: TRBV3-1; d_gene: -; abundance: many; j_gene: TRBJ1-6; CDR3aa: CASSQGTGIGSPLHF; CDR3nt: TGTGCCAGCAGCCAAGGAACAGGCATTGGGTCACCCCTCCACTTT
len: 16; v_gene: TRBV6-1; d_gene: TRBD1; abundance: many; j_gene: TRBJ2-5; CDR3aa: CASSDARAGGRETQYF; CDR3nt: TGTGCCAGCAGTGACGCCCGGGCAGGGGGTAGAGAGACCCAGTACTTC
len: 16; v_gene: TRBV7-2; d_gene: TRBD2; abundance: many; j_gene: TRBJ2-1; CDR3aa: CASSFVSSGTYNEQFF; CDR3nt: TGTGCCAGCAGCTTCGTATCTAGCGGGACTTACAATGAGCAGTTCTTC
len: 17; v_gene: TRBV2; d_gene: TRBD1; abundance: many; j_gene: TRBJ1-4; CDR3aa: CASFGQGAWTIHEKLFF; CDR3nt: TGTGCCAGCTTCGGACAGGGGGCTTGGACCATTCATGAAAAACTGTTTTTT
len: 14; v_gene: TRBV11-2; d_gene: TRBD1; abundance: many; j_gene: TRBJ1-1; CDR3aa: CASSFQGGGTEAFF; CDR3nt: TGTGCCAGCAGCTTTCAGGGGGGAGGCACTGAAGCTTTCTTT
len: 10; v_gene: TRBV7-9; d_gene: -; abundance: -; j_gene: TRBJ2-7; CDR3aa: CASGQYEQYF; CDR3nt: TGTGCCAGCGGCCAATACGAGCAGTACTTC
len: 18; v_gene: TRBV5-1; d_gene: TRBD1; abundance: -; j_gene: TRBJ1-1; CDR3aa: CASSPGRDRGRVNTEAFF; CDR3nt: TGCGCCAGCAGCCCTGGTAGGGACAGGGGGCGGGTGAACACTGAAGCTTTCTTT
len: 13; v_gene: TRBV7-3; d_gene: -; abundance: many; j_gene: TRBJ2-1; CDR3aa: CASSADQRREQFF; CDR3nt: TGTGCCAGCAGCGCGGACCAGCGGCGAGAGCAGTTCTTC
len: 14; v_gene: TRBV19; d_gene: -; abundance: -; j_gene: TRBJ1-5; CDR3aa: CASSMVGSNQPQHF; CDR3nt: TGTGCCAGTAGTATGGTGGGGAGCAATCAGCCCCAGCATTTT
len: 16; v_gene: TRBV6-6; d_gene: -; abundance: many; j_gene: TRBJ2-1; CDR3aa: CASSYSTGAANNEQFF; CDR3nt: TGTGCCAGCAGTTACTCGACCGGAGCCGCGAACAATGAGCAGTTCTTC
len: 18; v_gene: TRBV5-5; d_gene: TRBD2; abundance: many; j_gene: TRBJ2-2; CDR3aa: CASSSRTSGRGNTGELFF; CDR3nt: TGTGCCAGCAGCTCCAGGACTAGCGGGAGGGGGAACACCGGGGAGCTGTTTTTT
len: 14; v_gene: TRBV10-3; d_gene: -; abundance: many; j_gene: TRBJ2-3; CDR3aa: CAISWDTTSDTQYF; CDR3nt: TGTGCCATCAGTTGGGACACCACCTCAGATACGCAGTATTTT
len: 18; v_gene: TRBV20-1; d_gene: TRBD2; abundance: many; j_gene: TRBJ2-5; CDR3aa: CSARDPLAGGPQLSLEYF; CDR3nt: TGCAGTGCTAGAGACCCACTAGCGGGAGGGCCCCAGTTGTCGCTAGAGTACTTC
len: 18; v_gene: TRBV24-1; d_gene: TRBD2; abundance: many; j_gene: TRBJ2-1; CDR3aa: CATSDLRSPAGVGNEQFF; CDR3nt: TGTGCCACCAGTGATTTGCGATCTCCAGCGGGAGTCGGCAATGAGCAGTTCTTC
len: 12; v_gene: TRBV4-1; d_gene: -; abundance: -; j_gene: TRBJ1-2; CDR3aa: CASSPRGLGYTF; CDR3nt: TGCGCCAGCAGCCCCCGGGGTCTCGGCTACACCTTC
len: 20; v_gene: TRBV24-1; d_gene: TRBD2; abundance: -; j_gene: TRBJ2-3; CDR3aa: CATSDLIPGDRGGITDTQYF; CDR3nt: TGTGCCACCAGTGATTTGATACCGGGGGACCGGGGGGGGATCACAGATACGCAGTATTTT
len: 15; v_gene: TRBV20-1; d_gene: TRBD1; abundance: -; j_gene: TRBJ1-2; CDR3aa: CSARDAGTADYGYTF; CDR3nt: TGCAGTGCTAGAGATGCCGGGACAGCGGATTATGGCTACACTTTC
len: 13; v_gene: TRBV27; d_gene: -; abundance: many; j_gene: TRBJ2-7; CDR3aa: CASSLSRTYEQYF; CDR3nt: TGTGCCAGCAGTTTAAGCCGGACTTACGAGCAGTACTTC
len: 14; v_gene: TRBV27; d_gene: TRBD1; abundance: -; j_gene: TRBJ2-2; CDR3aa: CATGDRVGTGELFF; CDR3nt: TGTGCCACGGGTGACAGGGTCGGCACCGGGGAGCTGTTTTTT
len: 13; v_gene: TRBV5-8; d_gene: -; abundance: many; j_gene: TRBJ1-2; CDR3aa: CASSLAPGAGYTF; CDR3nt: TGTGCCAGCAGCTTGGCTCCCGGGGCTGGCTACACCTTC
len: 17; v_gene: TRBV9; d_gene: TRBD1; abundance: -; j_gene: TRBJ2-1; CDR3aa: CASSVGTRGQGNHEQFF; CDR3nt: TGTGCCAGCAGCGTAGGAACACGCGGACAGGGGAACCATGAGCAGTTCTTC
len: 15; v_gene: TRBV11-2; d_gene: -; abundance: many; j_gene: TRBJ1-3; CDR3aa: CASSQGTYSGNTIYF; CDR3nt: TGTGCCAGCAGCCAAGGGACGTACTCTGGAAACACCATATATTTT
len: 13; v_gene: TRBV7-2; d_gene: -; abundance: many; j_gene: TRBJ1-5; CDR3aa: CASSFTPSQPQHF; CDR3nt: TGTGCCAGCAGCTTTACCCCTAGTCAGCCCCAGCATTTT
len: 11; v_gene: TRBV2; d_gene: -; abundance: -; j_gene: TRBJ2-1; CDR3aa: CASSGGHLQFF; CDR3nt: TGTGCCAGCAGTGGGGGTCATCTTCAGTTCTTC
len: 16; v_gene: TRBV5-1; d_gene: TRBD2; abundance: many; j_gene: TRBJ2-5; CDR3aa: CASSARTSTAQETQYF; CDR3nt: TGCGCCAGCAGCGCCAGGACTAGTACCGCCCAAGAGACCCAGTACTTC
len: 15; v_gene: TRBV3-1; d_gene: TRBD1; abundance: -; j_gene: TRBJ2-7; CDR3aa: CASSQAGTGGREQYF; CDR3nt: TGTGCCAGCAGCCAAGCCGGGACAGGGGGCAGGGAGCAGTACTTC
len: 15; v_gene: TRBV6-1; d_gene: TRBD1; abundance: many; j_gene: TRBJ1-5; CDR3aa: CASSVQGESYQPQHF; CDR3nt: TGTGCCAGCAGTGTCCAGGGGGAGTCTTATCAGCCCCAGCATTTT
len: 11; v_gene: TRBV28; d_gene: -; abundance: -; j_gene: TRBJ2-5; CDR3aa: CASSPRYWLYF; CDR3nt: TGTGCCAGCAGTCCCCGGTATTGGTTGTACTTC
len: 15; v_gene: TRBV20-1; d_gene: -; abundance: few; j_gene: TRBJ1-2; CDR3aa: CSASHTGSSNYGYTF; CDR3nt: TGCAGTGCTAGTCATACAGGGAGCTCAAACTATGGCTACACCTTC
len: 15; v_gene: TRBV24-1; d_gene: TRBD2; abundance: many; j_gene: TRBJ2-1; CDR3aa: CATSGLAGGSNEQFF; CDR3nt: TGTGCCACCAGTGGACTAGCGGGAGGTAGCAATGAGCAGTTCTTC